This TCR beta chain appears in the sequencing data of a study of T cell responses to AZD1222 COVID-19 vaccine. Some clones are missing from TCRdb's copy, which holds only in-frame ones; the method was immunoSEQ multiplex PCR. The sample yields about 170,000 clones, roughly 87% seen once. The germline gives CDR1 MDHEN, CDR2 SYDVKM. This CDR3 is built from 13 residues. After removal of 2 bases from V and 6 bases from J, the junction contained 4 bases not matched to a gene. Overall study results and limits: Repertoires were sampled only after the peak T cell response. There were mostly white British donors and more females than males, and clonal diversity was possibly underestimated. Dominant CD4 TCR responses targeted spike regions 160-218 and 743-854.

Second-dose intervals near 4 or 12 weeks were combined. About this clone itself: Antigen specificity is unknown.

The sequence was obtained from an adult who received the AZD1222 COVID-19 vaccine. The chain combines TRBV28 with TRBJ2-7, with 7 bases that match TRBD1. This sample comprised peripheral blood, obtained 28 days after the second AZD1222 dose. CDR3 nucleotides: TGTGCCAGCAGTTTAACAGGGGTCTCCGAGCAGTACTTC. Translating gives CASSLTGVSEQYF. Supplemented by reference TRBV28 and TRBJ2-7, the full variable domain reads DVKVTQSSRYLVKRTGEKVFLECVQDMDHENMFWYRQDPGLGLRLIYFSYDVKMKEKGDIPEGYSVSREKKERFSLILESASTNQTSMYLCASSLTGVSEQYFGPGTRLTVT.